The 21 T cell receptor beta chains below were found in one sample sequenced in a study of shared clonotypes between healthy human individuals. Assay: immunoSEQ multiplex PCR; the TCRdb copy retains only in-frame clones and omits some. Seen here are about 640,000 clones, roughly 78% observed once, and the top ten hold 1.5% to 2%. Sequencing was performed on memory CD4+ T cells sorted from blood. Subset in this sample: CD45RA-negative fraction. The receptor set was obtained from a woman between 25 and 40 years old in good health.

As concerns this clone: This sample includes further DNA sequences coding for the same CDR3. The rearrangement uses TRBV7-2 and TRBJ2-7; perhaps TRBD2 as D (6 bases). The CDR3 loop spans 15 amino acids. Germline values: CDR1 SGHTA, CDR2 FQGNSA. Trimming took 1 base from V and 2 from J, leaving 12 bases between them. CDR3 bases: TGTGCCAGCAGCTTAGGGTCATCGGGGGCCTACGAGCAGTACTTC. Translating gives CASSLGSSGAYEQYF. The full variable domain, completed using reference TRBV7-2 and TRBJ2-7, is GAGVSQSPSNKVTEKGKDVELRCDPISGHTALYWYRQSLGQGLEFLIYFQGNSAPDKSGLPSDRFSAERTGGSVSTLTIQRTQQEDSAVYLCASSLGSSGAYEQYFGPGTRLTVT.

This clone has more than one count but fewer than ten. The gene calls are TRBV28 and TRBJ1-5, with TRBD1 matching 7 bases. The CDR3 is 14 amino acids. Germline-derived CDR1 and CDR2 are MDHEN and SYDVKM. Trimming took 5 bases from V and 8 from J; bases not matched to a gene: 9. The CDR3 DNA follows: TGTGCCAGCAGTACTCAACAGGGGATTGAGCCCCAGCATTTT. It is translated as CASSTQQGIEPQHF.

In DNA, the CDR3 is TGCAGCGTTGCCGGGTCCGGGGAAAACATTCAGTACTTC. Translation: CSVAGSGENIQYF. The J gene is TRBJ2-4, the V gene TRBV29-1; tentative D call: TRBD2 (5 bases). From germline, CDR1 is SQVTM and CDR2 ANQGSEA. This CDR3 is 13 amino acids long. V lost 4 bases to trimming and J lost 5 bases, with 12 bases between them.

This clone was detected only a few times. The chain uses TRBV9 and TRBJ2-2; TRBD2 aligns across 14 bases. This CDR3 region has 18 residues. J was trimmed by 1 base and V by 3 bases; bases with no gene match: 5. Germline V gene sequence: CDR1 SGDLS, CDR2 YYNGEE. CDR3 sequence (DNA): TGTGCCAGCAGCGGGGGACTAGCGGGAGTTTGGAACACCGGGGAGCTGTTTTTT. Translating it yields CASSGGLAGVWNTGELFF.

The genes are TRBV5-1 and TRBJ1-2; D may be TRBD1 (6 bases). CDR1 is SGHRS, CDR2 YFSETQ, per germline. There are 14 residues in the CDR3. V lost 0 bases and J lost 6, with 12 bases in between. Here the CDR3 reads CASSLDSRGDGYTF. Written as DNA, the CDR3 is TGCGCCAGCAGCTTGGACAGTAGGGGGGATGGCTACACCTTC. The complete variable domain, with remaining parts taken from reference TRBV5-1 and TRBJ1-2, reads KAGVTQTPRYLIKTRGQQVTLSCSPISGHRSVSWYQQTPGQGLQFLFEYFSETQRNKGNFPGRFSGRQFSNSRSEMNVSTLELGDSALYLCASSLDSRGDGYTFGSGTRLTVV.

The chain couples TRBV19 to TRBJ2-4; D may be TRBD1 (6 bases). The CDR3 contains 14 residues. Between the trimmed V and J ends, which lost 10 bases and 4 bases, there was a span of 17 bases. CDR1 is LNHDA and CDR2 is SQIVND in the germline V gene (reference sequence). CDR3 DNA: TGTGCCACCCAAGACCGTGGACAGAAAAACATTCAGTACTTC. Protein product: CATQDRGQKNIQYF.

Only one count was recorded for this clone. The V call is TRBV5-4, the J call TRBJ2-2; unclear D gene. V lost 4 bases and J lost 7, with 11 bases in between. CDR1 and CDR2 from the germline V gene are SGHNT and YYREEE (reference sequence). There are 13 residues in the CDR3. CDR3 DNA: TGTGCCAGCAGCCCAGGTTTGAGCGGGGAGCTGTTTTTT. This translates into CASSPGLSGELFF.

This clone was seen only a few times. V usage is TRBV5-1 and J usage is TRBJ2-7; no firm D call. V shed 2 bases and J shed 4 bases, with 10 bases lying between them. Looked up from germline, CDR1 is SGHRS and CDR2 is YFSETQ. The CDR3 has 13 amino acids. CDR3 sequence: CASSLVGLYEQYF. The DNA for the CDR3 is TGCGCCAGCAGCTTAGTTGGGCTGTACGAGCAGTACTTC.

The J gene is TRBJ2-1, the V gene TRBV4-1; D not resolved. Trimming took off 0 bases at V and 2 bases at J, with 11 bases between the two ends. This CDR3 comprises 16 residues. The V gene's germline CDR1 is MGHRA and CDR2 YSYEKL. The CDR3 spells CASSQDDVETYNEQFF. The CDR3 nucleotides read TGCGCCAGCAGCCAAGATGATGTGGAAACCTACAATGAGCAGTTCTTC.

To note about this clone: Other DNA sequences in this specimen translate into the identical CDR3. This chain uses TRBV11-1 with TRBJ2-5; D gene ambiguous. The V end lost 5 bases, the J end lost 0 bases, and 4 bases lay between the germline ends. The CDR3 length is 12 residues. Germline V gene data show CDR1 as SGHAT and CDR2 as FQDESV (reference sequence). CDR3 region: CASSRDQETQYF. Written as DNA, the CDR3 is TGTGCCAGCAGCCGGGACCAAGAGACCCAGTACTTC.

The gene calls are TRBV2 and TRBJ1-2; D is perhaps TRBD1 (5 bases). V lost 2 bases and J 7 bases, leaving 14 bases between the germline ends. This CDR3 is 14 amino acids long. Germline V CDR1 and CDR2: SNHLY, FYNNEI. The CDR3 DNA reads TGTGCCAGCAGTGAAACAGCAGGGTCCGTTGGCTACACCTTC. It specifies CASSETAGSVGYTF. The full variable domain, rest sourced from reference TRBV2 and TRBJ1-2, is EPEVTQTPSHQVTQMGQEVILRCVPISNHLYFYWYRQILGQKVEFLVSFYNNEISEKSEIFDDQFSVERPDGSNFTLKIRSTKLEDSAMYFCASSETAGSVGYTFGSGTRLTVV.

The V gene is TRBV27, the J gene TRBJ2-2, with D maybe TRBD1 (6 bases). The CDR3 covers 15 residues. V shed 2 bases and J shed 3 bases, with 10 bases lying between them. The V gene's germline CDR1 is MNHEY and CDR2 SMNVEV (reference sequence). In DNA, the CDR3 is TGTGCCAGCAGTTTACGCCAGGGGCACACCGGGGAGCTGTTTTTT. Translating it yields CASSLRQGHTGELFF.

V usage is TRBV25-1 and J usage is TRBJ2-5; D is ambiguous. The germline V gene encodes CDR1 MGHDK and CDR2 SYGVNS. There are 15 residues in the CDR3. V lost 5 bases and J 1 base, leaving 14 bases between the germline ends. The CDR3 protein is CASSSEKVGQETQYF. CDR3 sequence (DNA): TGTGCCAGCAGTAGTGAGAAGGTGGGCCAAGAGACCCAGTACTTC. The full variable domain, with the rest looked up from reference TRBV25-1 and TRBJ2-5, is EADIYQTPRYLVIGTGKKITLECSQTMGHDKMYWYQQDPGMELHLIHYSYGVNSTEKGDLSSESTVSRIRTEHFPLTLESARPSHTSQYLCASSSEKVGQETQYFGPGTRLLVL.

The chain links TRBV5-8 to TRBJ2-2; D gene ambiguous. Looked up from germline, CDR1 is SGHTS and CDR2 is YDEGEE. V was shortened by 6 bases and J by 0 bases, with 18 bases between the two germline ends. The CDR3 spans 17 residues. The CDR3 DNA sequence: TGTGCCAGCACCCTAATTAGGGTTACTACGAACACCGGGGAGCTGTTTTTT. Its protein product is CASTLIRVTTNTGELFF.

The J gene is TRBJ2-7, the V gene TRBV7-2; perhaps TRBD2 as D (7 bases). Deletions cut 5 bases from V and 7 bases from J, with 18 bases between. The CDR3 totals 14 residues. Germline V lookup: CDR1 SGHTA, CDR2 FQGNSA. For the CDR3, the DNA is TGTGCCAGCAGCCCCCGAGGGGGGGCGTTTGAGCAGTACTTC. Its protein is CASSPRGGAFEQYF.

The rearrangement joins TRBV28 to TRBJ1-2; D unclear. The CDR3 sequence is 14 residues long. The V end lost 6 bases, the J end lost 8 bases, and 19 bases lay between the germline ends. Germline lookup yields CDR1 MDHEN and CDR2 SYDVKM. The CDR3 reads CASSPRGRPPGYTF. DNA for the CDR3: TGTGCCAGCAGCCCCCGTGGACGGCCCCCCGGCTACACCTTC.

On this clone itself: The junction does not match germline at one end; this may be a read error. The rearrangement uses TRBV9 and TRBJ2-1; no clear D gene. From germline, CDR1 is SGDLS and CDR2 YYNGEE. This CDR3 contains 14 residues. CDR3 in DNA: TGTGCCAGCAGCGCCCCCCCTCCGGCCACCGGAAGTATCTTC. Its translation: CASSAPPPATGSIF.

This rearrangement joins TRBV6-1 to TRBJ2-7, with 8 bases matching TRBD1. There are 12 residues in the CDR3. The germline CDR1 and CDR2 sequences are MNHNS and SASEGT. Trimming at V came to 5 bases and at J to 7 bases, leaving 4 bases not matched to a gene. The CDR3 loop reads CASSQTGDEQYF. CDR3 coding DNA: TGTGCCAGCAGTCAGACAGGGGATGAGCAGTACTTC.

The chain is built from TRBV5-1 and TRBJ2-1, with 9 bases that match TRBD2. Germline V gene sequence: CDR1 SGHRS, CDR2 YFSETQ. This CDR3 comprises 16 residues. V lost 0 bases to trimming and J lost 8 bases; unmatched junction nucleotides: 9. The CDR3 protein is CASSLAGSGSLDEQFF. The CDR3 DNA is TGCGCCAGCAGCTTGGCGGGTAGCGGGAGCTTGGATGAGCAGTTCTTC.

The chain uses TRBV28 and TRBJ2-1, with 9 nucleotides matching TRBD1. This CDR3 spans 14 amino acids. Germline lookup yields CDR1 MDHEN and CDR2 SYDVKM. Trimming cost V 6 bases and J 1 base; bases outside gene matches: 1. CDR3 loop: CASRGQGSYNEQFF. CDR3 sequence (DNA): TGTGCCAGCAGGGGACAGGGTTCCTACAATGAGCAGTTCTTC.

For the CDR3, the DNA is TGTGCCACCAGCAGAGCTCAGAAGCAGTTCTTC. Protein product: CATSRAQKQFF. This rearrangement joins TRBV15 to TRBJ2-1, with D hard to call. The CDR3 covers 11 residues. Germline CDR1 LNHNV, CDR2 YYDKDF (reference sequence). V shed 1 base and J shed 11 bases, with 6 bases lying between them.